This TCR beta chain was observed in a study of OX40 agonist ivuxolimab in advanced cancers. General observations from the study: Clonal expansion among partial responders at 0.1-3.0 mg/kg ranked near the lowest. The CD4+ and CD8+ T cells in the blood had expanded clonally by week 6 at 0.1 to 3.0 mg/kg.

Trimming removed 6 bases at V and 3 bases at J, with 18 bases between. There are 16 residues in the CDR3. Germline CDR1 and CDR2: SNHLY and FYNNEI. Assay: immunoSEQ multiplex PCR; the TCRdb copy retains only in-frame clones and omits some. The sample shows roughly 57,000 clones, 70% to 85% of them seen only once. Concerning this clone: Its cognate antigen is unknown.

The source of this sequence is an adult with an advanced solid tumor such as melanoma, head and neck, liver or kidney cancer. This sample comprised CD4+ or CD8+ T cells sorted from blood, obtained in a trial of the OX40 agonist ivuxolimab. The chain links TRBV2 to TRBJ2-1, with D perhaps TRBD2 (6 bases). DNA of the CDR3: TGTGCCAGCAGCTTCTTGGCGGGACGGGGCTACAATGAGCAGTTCTTC. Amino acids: CASSFLAGRGYNEQFF.